Following are 31 T cell receptor beta chains from one sample sequenced in a study of spatial heterogeneity in lung cancer. The time point was: sample taken at primary tumor resection. In each case, whole RNA from tumor, nontumor lung or frozen PBMC was sequenced unsorted. TCRdb recomputed calls from the 5' RACE reads with MiXCR, one row per CDR3 protein. The sample has 12,000 to 15,000 distinct CDR3 sequences, just under 8% seen once; the top ten hold about 30%. Sequenced here: PBMCs, sampled at surgery. These receptors were collected from a female donor with early-stage non-small cell lung cancer.

The sample holds one count of this clonotype. A much larger clonotype is one base distant, so this may be a read error. The chain has TRBV24-1 and TRBJ2-7, with 9 bases fitting TRBD1. Germline CDR1 is KGHDR and CDR2 is SFDVKD. CDR3 length: 14 amino acids. CDR3 in amino acids: CSTSEDRGPREQYF. CDR3 sequence (DNA): TGTTCCACCAGTGAGGACAGGGGTCCCCGTGAGCAGTACTTC.

This clonotype was seen repeatedly, ten times or more. This sequence joins TRBV7-3 and TRBJ2-2; D is perhaps TRBD1 (6 bases). The CDR3 extends over 13 amino acids. Germline V CDR1 and CDR2: SGHTA, FQGTGA. Deletions cut 2 bases from V and 5 bases from J, with 6 bases between. For the CDR3, the DNA is TGTGCCAGCAGCTTACAGGGGACCGGGGAGCTGTTTTTT. It encodes CASSLQGTGELFF.

This clonotype occurred a few times. The chain couples TRBV2 to TRBJ2-3, with no clear D. CDR3 length: 11 amino acids. Germline CDR1 is SNHLY and CDR2 is FYNNEI. The V and J ends lost 4 bases and 6 bases respectively, with 5 bases between them. CDR3 nucleotide sequence: TGTGCCAGCAGTGCGCCGGATACGCAGTATTTT. Encoded protein: CASSAPDTQYF.

This clonotype was recorded at least ten times. The chain employs TRBV7-2 and TRBJ2-1; D not resolved. Trimming removed 0 bases at V and 0 bases at J, with 9 bases between. Germline CDR1 SGHTA, CDR2 FQGNSA. The CDR3 covers 16 residues. CDR3 in amino acids: CASSLARSSSYNEQFF. The CDR3 region has the DNA TGTGCCAGCAGCTTAGCTCGGTCGAGCTCCTACAATGAGCAGTTCTTC.

This clonotype was detected many times. The rearrangement joins TRBV12-3 or TRBV12-4 to TRBJ2-3; 10 bases align to TRBD2. The CDR3 runs to 17 residues. The V gene end was trimmed by 0 bases and the J gene end by 1 base; junction bases not matched to a gene: 4. CDR3 residues: CASSLAALAGGTDTQYF. For the CDR3, the DNA is TGTGCCAGCAGTTTAGCCGCCCTAGCGGGGGGCACAGATACGCAGTATTTT.

This clonotype was seen only a few times. The chain combines TRBV24-1 with TRBJ2-6, with 9 bases identical to TRBD1. CDR3 size: 17 residues. The trim removed 8 bases at V and 0 bases at J, leaving 7 bases unmatched. Looked up from germline, CDR1 is KGHDR and CDR2 is SFDVKD. For the CDR3, the DNA is TGTGCCACCACCGTCCCGGGACAGGGCTCTGGGGCCAACGTCCTGACTTTC. It translates to CATTVPGQGSGANVLTF.

This clonotype was counted a few times. The chain links TRBV28 to TRBJ2-7; TRBD2 might be the D (6 bases). V shed 6 bases and J shed 7 bases, with 13 bases lying between them. Germline CDR1 MDHEN, CDR2 SYDVKM. The CDR3 contains 12 residues. The CDR3 bases are TGTGCCAGCAGCCGGGCAGGGAGGGAGCAGTACTTC. It codes for CASSRAGREQYF. Complete variable domain (other parts from reference TRBV28 and TRBJ2-7): DVKVTQSSRYLVKRTGEKVFLECVQDMDHENMFWYRQDPGLGLRLIYFSYDVKMKEKGDIPEGYSVSREKKERFSLILESASTNQTSMYLCASSRAGREQYFGPGTRLTVT.

The chain links TRBV20-1 to TRBJ2-1, with 7 bases that match TRBD1. Germline CDR1 reads DFQATT; CDR2 reads SNEGSKA (reference sequence). J gave up 8 bases and V 2 bases, and 12 bases lay outside the gene matches. There are 15 residues in the CDR3. CDR3 sequence reads: CSARTFGRGSDEQFF. The CDR3 DNA reads TGCAGTGCTAGAACGTTTGGCAGGGGGTCGGATGAGCAGTTCTTC.

Many counts were recorded for this clonotype. The gene calls are TRBV18 and TRBJ2-1, with 7 nucleotides matching TRBD2. CDR3 length: 14 residues. The V segment lost 3 bases and the J segment 2 bases; nucleotides outside the gene matches: 1. The V gene's germline CDR1 is KGHSH and CDR2 LQKENI. The CDR3 DNA follows: TGTGCCAGCTCACCCGGACTAGCCTACAATGAGCAGTTCTTC. The encoded protein is CASSPGLAYNEQFF.

Ten or more counts support this clonotype. The chain uses TRBV5-1 and TRBJ2-7, with 13 bases identical to TRBD2. This CDR3 has 17 residues. Unmatched junction bases numbered 9, after V lost 6 bases and J lost 0 bases. Germline CDR1 reads SGHRS; CDR2 reads YFSETQ. The CDR3 reads CASMGGLAGSSSYEQYF. The CDR3, as DNA: TGCGCCAGCATGGGGGGACTAGCGGGATCGAGCTCCTACGAGCAGTACTTC.

This clonotype was seen a handful of times. The V call is TRBV27, the J call TRBJ2-4; 9 nucleotides line up with TRBD1. The CDR3 runs 15 residues. The V and J ends lost 0 bases and 7 bases, in that order; junction bases with no gene match: 4. Germline V gene sequence: CDR1 MNHEY, CDR2 SMNVEV (reference sequence). The CDR3 DNA reads TGTGCCAGCAGTTTATCGAGACAGGGGGGGAACATTCAGTACTTC. Residues: CASSLSRQGGNIQYF.

Turning to this clonotype: At one boundary the junction diverges from the germline segment, which might be a read error. This chain links TRBV6-6 with TRBJ1-6; D possibly corresponds to TRBD1 (6 bases). This CDR3 is 14 amino acids long. The germline V gene encodes CDR1 MNHNY and CDR2 SVGAGI (reference sequence). The CDR3 DNA is TGTGTCAGCGTTCACAGGGATTATATCTCACCCCTCCACTTT. This gives the protein CVSVHRDYISPLHF.

The chain joins TRBV4-3 to TRBJ2-7; D remains unclear. Germline V CDR1 and CDR2: LGHNA, YSLEER. V lost 0 bases, J lost 3 bases, and 18 bases lay in between. The CDR3 length is 17 residues. The CDR3 coding sequence is TGCGCCAGCAGCCAAGACCCTCCGGGCAGTTGGAGCTACGAGCAGTACTTC. This codes for CASSQDPPGSWSYEQYF.

Only a few counts were recorded for this clonotype. The chain uses TRBV20-1 and TRBJ2-7; D gene uncertain. Germline V gene sequence: CDR1 DFQATT, CDR2 SNEGSKA (reference sequence). This CDR3 comprises 12 residues. V was trimmed by 5 bases and J by 2 bases, leaving 10 bases between them. In DNA form, the CDR3 reads TGCAGTGCTTTGGGAACAACCTACGAGCAGTACTTC. Translating gives CSALGTTYEQYF.

This clonotype was found many times. The V and J genes are TRBV6-1 and TRBJ1-1, with 7 bases lining up with TRBD1. Germline V gene data show CDR1 as MNHNS and CDR2 as SASEGT. The CDR3 has 20 residues. V lost 6 bases, J lost 5 bases, and 27 bases stayed unmatched. The CDR3 spells CASSYTTSGGVGKRGTEAFF. The CDR3 nucleotides are TGTGCCAGCAGCTACACCACTTCAGGGGGAGTCGGAAAAAGGGGTACTGAAGCTTTCTTT.

The table lists this clonotype with many counts. The chain joins TRBV6-1 to TRBJ2-4; D is perhaps TRBD2 (6 bases). The CDR3 extends over 13 amino acids. V lost 3 bases and J lost 9, with 12 bases in between. Germline V gene sequence: CDR1 MNHNS, CDR2 SASEGT. This CDR3 reads CASSEMGAGIQYF. The CDR3 DNA reads TGTGCCAGCAGTGAGATGGGAGCGGGCATTCAGTACTTC.

This clonotype was seen at least ten times. The chain combines TRBV6-2 or TRBV6-3 with TRBJ2-3; the D gene is possibly TRBD2 (5 bases). Germline V CDR1 and CDR2: MNHEY, SVGEGT. The CDR3 runs to 15 residues. Trimming shortened V by 5 bases and J by 0 bases, and 12 bases separated the two germline ends. In DNA form, the CDR3 reads TGTGCCAGCAGTCTGGAGACTACTAGCACAGATACGCAGTATTTT. This codes for CASSLETTSTDTQYF.

The CDR3 nucleotides are TGTGCAAGTCGCTTAGCGGGAGGGAAGGAGACCCAGTACTTC. Translation gives CASRLAGGKETQYF. The V gene is TRBV12-2, the J gene TRBJ2-5; the table names TRBD2, a call not compared with the DNA. TRBV12-2 has pseudogene status. CDR3 length equals 14 residues.

In this sample, this clonotype turned up many times. The gene calls are TRBV5-1 and TRBJ2-4; D uncertain. Germline-derived CDR1 and CDR2 are SGHRS and YFSETQ. The V end lost 6 bases, the J end lost 0 bases, and 4 bases lay between the germline ends. The CDR3 extends over 12 amino acids. CDR3 coding DNA: TGCGCCAGCACCCGAGCCAAAAACATTCAGTACTTC. Its translation: CASTRAKNIQYF.

This clonotype was seen only a few times. This rearrangement joins TRBV27 to TRBJ1-6; D unresolved. The CDR3 is 14 residues long. V lost 5 bases to trimming and J lost 5 bases, with 10 bases between them. Germline CDR1 reads MNHEY; CDR2 reads SMNVEV (reference sequence). The CDR3 loop is CASSPQPNNSPLHF. The CDR3 nucleotides are TGTGCCAGCAGTCCGCAGCCTAATAATTCACCCCTCCACTTT.

This clonotype showed up just a few times. The rearrangement joins TRBV4-3 to TRBJ2-3; the match to TRBD2 covers 8 bases. V shed 1 base and J 0 bases; nucleotides not matched to a gene: 6. CDR1 LGHNA and CDR2 YSLEER come from the germline V gene. The CDR3 is 17 residues long. CDR3 nucleotide sequence: TGCGCCAGCAGCCAAGGAACCAGCGGGAGAAGCACAGATACGCAGTATTTT. Its protein is CASSQGTSGRSTDTQYF.

This clonotype ranks as medium-sized. J is TRBJ2-3 and V is TRBV4-3; 10 nucleotides line up with TRBD2. The CDR3 sequence is 16 residues long. Germline CDR1 LGHNA, CDR2 YSLEER. The trim removed 2 bases at V and 2 bases at J, leaving 4 bases unmatched. CDR3 amino acids: CASSQTSGVPTDTQYF. CDR3 coding DNA: TGCGCCAGCAGCCAAACTAGCGGGGTCCCCACAGATACGCAGTATTTT.

There are many counts of this clonotype. V gene TRBV10-3 combines with J gene TRBJ2-7; the D call may be TRBD1 or TRBD2 (5 bases each). The CDR3 spans 13 residues. The germline CDR1 and CDR2 sequences are ENHRY and SYGVKD. V dropped 8 bases and J dropped 5 bases, with 16 bases sitting between them. This chain's CDR3 is CAIHGGAADEQYF. CDR3 DNA sequence: TGTGCCATCCATGGGGGTGCCGCCGACGAGCAGTACTTC.

V is TRBV2 and J is TRBJ1-1, with D possibly TRBD1 on 6 matching bases. Germline V lookup: CDR1 SNHLY, CDR2 FYNNEI. This CDR3 region has 12 residues. V gave up 5 bases and J gave up 4 bases, with 8 bases separating them. This CDR3 reads CASSFRGTEAFF. CDR3 DNA sequence: TGTGCCAGCAGTTTCAGGGGCACTGAAGCTTTCTTT.

This clonotype was counted at least ten times. This chain connects TRBV28 to TRBJ2-1; D unresolved. CDR3 length: 12 residues. Germline-derived CDR1 and CDR2 are MDHEN and SYDVKM. CDR3 residues: CTSASSYNEQFF. Written as DNA, the CDR3 is TGTACATCTGCTAGCTCCTACAATGAGCAGTTCTTC.

The chain links TRBV20-1 to TRBJ2-4; maybe TRBD2 (5 bases). The CDR3 totals 13 residues. Trimming took 1 base from V and 6 from J, leaving 10 bases between them. CDR1 and CDR2 (germline): DFQATT, SNEGSKA (reference sequence). In nucleotides, the CDR3 is TGCAGTGCTAGAGCCGAGGGAGCAAACATTCAGTACTTC. Residues: CSARAEGANIQYF.

This clonotype was found many times. The chain joins TRBV2 to TRBJ2-3; D gene ambiguous. Germline CDR1 SNHLY, CDR2 FYNNEI. The CDR3 has 14 amino acids. Trimming removed 8 bases at V and 3 bases at J, with 15 bases between. CDR3 sequence (DNA): TGTGCCAGCCGACCCGGATTTGTTACAGATACGCAGTATTTT. Amino acids: CASRPGFVTDTQYF. Full variable domain (outside the CDR3, taken from reference TRBV2 and TRBJ2-3): EPEVTQTPSHQVTQMGQEVILRCVPISNHLYFYWYRQILGQKVEFLVSFYNNEISEKSEIFDDQFSVERPDGSNFTLKIRSTKLEDSAMYFCASRPGFVTDTQYFGPGTRLTVL.

This clonotype was detected many times. The rearrangement uses TRBV5-4 and TRBJ2-3; D is ambiguous. Per the germline V gene, CDR1 is SGHNT and CDR2 is YYREEE (reference sequence). This CDR3 region has 16 residues. The V and J ends lost 4 bases and 0 bases respectively, with 15 bases between them. Here the CDR3 reads CASSDGPRPSTDTQYF. CDR3 DNA sequence: TGTGCCAGCAGCGATGGACCGCGTCCGAGCACAGATACGCAGTATTTT. The variable domain in full, with the rest retrieved from reference TRBV5-4 and TRBJ2-3, is ETGVTQSPTHLIKTRGQQVTLRCSSQSGHNTVSWYQQALGQGPQFIFQYYREEENGRGNFPPRFSGLQFPNYSSELNVNALELDDSALYLCASSDGPRPSTDTQYFGPGTRLTVL.

This clonotype was seen at least ten times. V usage is TRBV28 and J usage is TRBJ2-5; 7 bases fit TRBD1. Trimming took 3 bases from V and 5 from J; bases not matched to a gene: 0. The length of the CDR3 is 12 residues. The germline V gene encodes CDR1 MDHEN and CDR2 SYDVKM. The CDR3 reads CASSLDRETQYF. The CDR3 nucleotides are TGTGCCAGCAGTTTGGACAGGGAGACCCAGTACTTC.

There are many counts of this clonotype. The chain uses TRBV6-1 and TRBJ1-5; D gene unclear. The V gene's germline CDR1 is MNHNS and CDR2 SASEGT. This CDR3 contains 14 residues. The V end lost 4 bases, the J end lost 8 bases, and 15 bases lay between the germline ends. The chain's CDR3 is CASSGVGEVEPQHF. In DNA, the CDR3 is TGTGCCAGCAGTGGGGTCGGGGAGGTAGAGCCCCAGCATTTT.

This clonotype occurred many times. The chain links TRBV6-1 to TRBJ1-5; D gene ambiguous. Trimming cost V 2 bases and J 5 bases, with 13 bases left between them. Germline V gene data show CDR1 as MNHNS and CDR2 as SASEGT. CDR3 length: 15 residues. The CDR3, as DNA: TGTGCCAGCAGTGAACTAGGGCCGTGGGATCAGCCCCAGCATTTT. Amino acids: CASSELGPWDQPQHF.